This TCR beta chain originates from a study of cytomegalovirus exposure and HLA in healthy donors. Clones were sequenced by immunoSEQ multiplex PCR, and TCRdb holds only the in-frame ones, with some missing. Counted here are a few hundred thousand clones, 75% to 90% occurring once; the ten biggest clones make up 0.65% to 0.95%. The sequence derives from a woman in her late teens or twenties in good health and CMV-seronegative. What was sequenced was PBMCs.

The CDR3 protein is CASSERTGGRNEQFF. The DNA of the CDR3 is TGTGCCAGCAGTGAAAGGACAGGGGGCAGGAATGAGCAGTTCTTC. V usage is TRBV2 and J usage is TRBJ2-1; 11 bases match TRBD1. This CDR3 is 15 amino acids long. Germline V gene data show CDR1 as SNHLY and CDR2 as FYNNEI. V lost 2 bases and J lost 7; bases outside the gene matches: 4.